This T cell receptor beta chain was sequenced for a study of prognosis after radiotherapy for stage I lung cancer. Whole-study context: Patients with tumors diagnosed as squamous cell carcinoma numbered 7 or 8, and those with adenocarcinoma twelve. Study-level points and caveats: After stereotactic body radiation therapy, unique TCR clone counts dropped from a median of around 10,000 to 6,900.

Multiplex PCR, run in two rounds, amplified TCR beta CDR3 from genomic DNA. Gene-specific primers for each TRBV and TRBJ gene drove first-round PCR. Amplification in the second PCR round was performed with universal primers. One entry per CDR3 protein results from TCRdb running MiXCR on the multiplex PCR reads. The sample has 25,000 to 30,000 distinct CDR3 sequences; approximately 44% are singletons. As to this clonotype: What it binds is unknown. A clone one base away is much larger, so this may be a read error.

CDR1 is SGDLS, CDR2 YYNGEE, per germline. The CDR3 contains 13 residues. Peripheral blood samples of six milliliters were drawn at each of two time points. The chain carries TRBV9 and TRBJ2-3; D is unresolved. The source was PBMCs, collected before or after stereotactic body radiation therapy (not recorded which). The clonotype comes from a donor at least 50 years old with non-small cell lung cancer. The CDR3 loop is CARSVAPPDTQYF. In DNA, the CDR3 is TGTGCCAGAAGCGTAGCTCCCCCAGATACGCAGTATTTT.